This TCR beta chain stems from a study of beta chain features in type 1 diabetes. Approximately 0.11 L of blood, on average, came from one heparinised draw per donor. Since all of the isolated RNA was reverse transcribed, expressed TCRB transcripts were what got sequenced. Around 3.7 million reads was the average for naive, central memory and regulatory T cell samples. The assay was immunoSEQ multiplex PCR, and TCRdb's table has in-frame clones only and misses some. The data contain 600,000 to 700,000 clones, around an eighth of them singletons. Germline-derived CDR1 and CDR2 are SEHNR and FQNEAQ (reference sequence). The junction had 8 bases not matched to a gene; V was cut back by 3 bases and J by 4 bases. CDR3 size: 16 residues. Whole-study results and caveats: PCR might favor shorter templates, equally in patients and controls. In all four CD4+ subsets, TCRB CDR3 length was significantly, moderately reduced in type 1 diabetes. There was a possibility that cDNA sequencing over-represented cells with high TCR expression.

There are a few counts of this clone. Its antigen is not known. The chain couples TRBV7-9 to TRBJ2-3; 9 nucleotides agree with TRBD1. Sequenced sample: naive CD4+ T cells from blood. This receptor was identified in a man between 18 and 29 years old with type 1 diabetes. The CDR3 DNA sequence: TGTGCCAGCAGCTTTCTAGACAGGGGGATCCCAGATACGCAGTATTTT. This gives the protein CASSFLDRGIPDTQYF.